This TCR beta chain was identified during a study of response to subunit inactivated influenza vaccine. The table lists this clonotype with many counts. CDR1 is SGHTA, CDR2 FQGNSA, per germline. V lost 4 bases and J lost 0, with 4 bases in between. This CDR3 is built from 12 residues. TCRdb processed the RT-PCR reads anew with MiXCR; each CDR3 protein has one entry. The sample includes hundreds of thousands of distinct CDR3 sequences, 12% to 15% seen only once; the top ten take less than 8.5%. The gene calls are TRBV7-2 and TRBJ2-7; D gene uncertain. The receptor comes from a man aged 45-60 years who received an inactivated influenza vaccine. Sequenced here: PBMCs from blood, sampled around 14 days before vaccination. The CDR3 here is CASSSISYEQYF. In DNA form, the CDR3 reads TGTGCCAGCAGCTCCATCTCCTACGAGCAGTACTTC.